This T cell receptor beta chain was retrieved from a study of cytomegalovirus exposure and HLA in healthy donors listed by TCRdb under 2017. Context from the whole study: According to an earlier analysis of 587 of the donors, about 170 million T cells yielded 120 million or so unique TCR beta sequences and about 300 Gb of sequence data. An early release that covered several hundred HLA-typed donors contained approximately 300 gigabases of sequencing data and 75 million to 100 million unique TCR sequences. Among the roughly 390 genotyped donors, approximately 77% belonged to the genetic ancestry cluster associated with self-reported Caucasian donors. The study aimed to test whether cataloging public T cell receptors could reveal signatures of past pathogen exposure. The T cell repertoires of under 750 subjects were profiled by immunosequencing and related to cytomegalovirus serostatus. Besides the first cohort of approximately 710 subjects, a separate validation cohort made up of 120 different subjects was used. The study combined high-throughput TCR immunosequencing, statistical association of individual TCRs with disease status, and machine learning to predict cytomegalovirus infection status. To study patterns of TCR occurrence, a later analysis re-analyzed previously published TCR beta repertoires from 700 or so donors and added high-resolution HLA genotyping. Rather than using new phenotypic data, the later analysis identified candidate immune exposures from TCR beta sequences and from how often those sequences occurred across donors. To decide whether each TCR beta V gene segment behaved as functional or pseudogenic, an earlier analysis of nearly 600 of the donors relied on high-throughput TCR beta sequencing. Donor age, sex, ethnicity and CMV serostatus were compiled alongside the repertoire data. Genome-wide SNP genotypes for about 60% of the 666 donors were used in a later genetic analysis, which treated that subset as a discovery cohort. Every discovery cohort repertoire had been produced on one sequencing platform. HLA typing included class I and class II loci at four-digit resolution. The number of typed donors differed by locus: about 620-630 for A, B, C, DRB1 and DQB1; some 500 for DQA1; over 600 for DPA1; and around 450 for DPB1. Five DR-DQ haplotypes were treated as single units for association and clustering because of strong linkage in the cohort. On average, approximately 250,000 unique TCR beta nucleotide sequences were sequenced per donor among some 420 genotyped donors of the cohort, with 15% to 20% of those sequences being non-productive. Beyond this particular receptor, the publication reports: Specific HLA alleles were associated with around 18,000 TCR beta sequences at a false discovery rate of 0.05 in a later analysis. The classifier was reported to diagnose cytomegalovirus status with high specificity and sensitivity in both the original cohort and the validation cohort. A further reported finding was that TCR beta sequences accurately predicted the HLA-A and HLA-B alleles for most subjects in the first cohort. In a later genetic analysis, a missense DCLRE1C variant was associated with V-gene and J-gene trimming of TCR beta chains, and the association was replicated in an independent cohort. Because some donors lacked HLA typing at each locus, the association tests relied only on the typed subset. Some IMGT-functional V segments, including TRBV6-2 and TRBV6-3, could not be told apart with the 87-base-pair reads, so those segments were excluded. Compared with equally common non-associated chains, HLA-associated TCR beta chains in a later analysis were more clonally expanded and had lower generation probabilities. The cohort was sequenced for TCR beta chains only, and without alpha or paired-chain data the features that could be detected were limited. In vitro tests confirmed that a few of the cytomegalovirus-associated TCR beta chains recognize cytomegalovirus antigens. Most TCR sequences were seen in very few donors, while some public TCRs were found in many individuals. Broadly in line with IMGT annotations, most TCR beta V segments showed up in productive rearrangements about 87% or about 30% of the time in an earlier analysis of several hundred of the donors. In a later analysis, TCR association rates were found to vary across HLA loci, with the most associated TCRs seen for DRB1 alleles and the fewest for HLA-C alleles. Because counts were too low, 15 or so rarely observed V segments, including chromosome 9 orphons, were excluded from the earlier analysis of several hundred of the donors. A cluster of highly shared sequence variants was judged likely to be a technical artifact of the sequencing pipeline. In the study, 150 to 200 TCR beta chains were listed as associated with cytomegalovirus. Several of the top co-occurrence clusters appeared to be linked to parvovirus B19, influenza, CMV and Epstein-Barr virus, according to a later analysis. Correlated functional status among segregating V segments might reflect linkage disequilibrium, but an unknown experimental factor could not be ruled out. Immune exposure information for the cohort was limited to CMV serostatus. A later analysis found that most CMV-associated TCR beta chains appeared HLA-restricted, with HLA associations seemingly driven largely by CMV exposure. The authors suggested that the approach could potentially be extended to other disease states and immunological phenotypes. Presence/absence analyses assumed roughly uniform sequencing depth across donors, an assumption that may not hold. When HLA alleles, especially DR and DQ, strongly co-occurred, attributing TCR associations to individual alleles was difficult. According to a later genetic analysis, donors in an Asian-associated ancestry cluster had fewer N-insertions in productive TCRs than the approximately 700-donor mean.

CDR1 and CDR2 are drawn from the germline V gene: SNHLY, FYNNEI. V trim: 6 bases; J trim: 1 base; unmatched bases: 3. Taken from cysteine to phenylalanine, the CDR3 has 15 residues. Only the CDR3 portion is preserved as DNA: 45 bases, with reading frame beginning at the first base. As regards this clone: The target of this receptor is not known. There are no base qualities to consult, and no much larger clone falls within one base.

The cohort consisted of 600 to 750 healthy bone marrow donors. Cohort members were all nominally healthy when sampled, although unrecorded immune exposures were likely present. The donor was CMV seronegative and was included in the group of under 450 seronegative cohort members. Every donor gave a peripheral blood sample, and the peripheral blood mononuclear cells from that sample were used for TCR beta sequencing. Genomic DNA extraction from the blood cell samples was performed with the Qiagen DNeasy Blood Extraction Kit. To prepare the library, the immunoSEQ multiplex PCR assay was applied. A mixture of 60 forward primers for TCR Vbeta segments and 13 reverse primers for TCR Jbeta segments was used in the multiplex PCR. The CDR3 region of rearranged TCR beta genes was amplified from genomic DNA with a multiplex PCR assay. On the Illumina HiSeq System, the amplified TCR beta libraries were sequenced as 87-base-pair reads. In the original analysis: In a later analysis, 77 million or so unique TCR beta chains were counted across the roughly 610 repertoires, and roughly 9.9 million of these chains were shared by at least two donors. Raw reads were error-corrected and collapsed into unique sequences by a nearest-neighbor algorithm in which closely related sequences were merged to remove PCR and sequencing errors. V, D and J gene segments were assigned by aligning CDR3 sequences to IMGT reference sequences. For a sequence to be retained, a match of at least six nucleotides was required to both a V gene segment and a J gene segment. A rearrangement counted as productive if the CDR3 had no stop codons and remained in frame with V and J, and every other rearrangement counted as non-productive. Following IMGT convention, CDR3 was defined as the stretch from the second conserved V-encoded cysteine to the conserved J-encoded phenylalanine. Sequences without an unambiguous match to a single V gene segment were excluded from the earlier analysis of approximately 560 of the donors. An earlier analysis of a few hundred of the donors called V segments functional above 56.7% productive rearrangements and segregating when the between-donor standard deviation exceeded 5%. To diagnose cytomegalovirus status from the catalog of TCR beta chain sequences, a statistical classification framework was built. In a later analysis, V and J genes were assigned by comparing TCR nucleotide sequences against IMGT/GENE-DB human TR gene sequences. Using the TCRdist pipeline, a later analysis assigned CDR3 sequences along with most-parsimonious VDJ recombination scenarios. A later analysis defined each TCR beta chain by its CDR3 amino acid sequence plus V-gene family, and excluded reads lacking a unique V-gene family. In a later analysis, some 600 highly shared, low-generation-probability nucleotide sequences were removed to address suspected cross-contamination and a sequencing artifact. For each public chain, a later analysis derived a clonal expansion index from normalized ranks of inferred template counts within each repertoire. A later analysis computed generation probabilities with a VDJ recombination model fitted to out-of-frame rearrangements, and checked the results against IGoR. Hypergeometric tests were used in a later analysis to score TCR-TCR, TCR-HLA and TCR-CMV co-occurrence, with a repertoire-size bias correction applied to the TCR pairs. In a later analysis, false discovery rates were estimated by permuting HLA or CMV assignments 20 times. In a later analysis, co-occurring TCRs were grouped using DBSCAN, and TCRdist sequence similarity was added for clustering within HLA-allele-positive subsets. Repertoires with fewer than 30,000 or more than 120,000 public chains, plus five repertoires with anomalous nucleotide sharing, were excluded from co-occurrence clustering. What TCRdb holds here is the immuneACCESS table cut down to in-frame rearrangements. Part of the clones is not present; checked against another copy, under half of the missing clones reflect an unresolved V gene, and the others are unexplained. For V, J and clone size, that table is used; D and trimming come from the DNA. The sample profile shows 170,000 or so clones; 79% of them were found once. The ten largest clones capture approximately 0.73% of the sample.

The rearranged chain carries TRBV2 and TRBJ2-2, with 9 bases in between that match TRBD1. The TCR comes from a woman aged 40-49 years in good health and CMV-seronegative. The material sequenced was PBMCs. The DNA sequence is TGTGCCAGCAGCTCGGACAGGGGGAACACCGGGGAGCTGTTTTTT. It encodes CASSSDRGNTGELFF.